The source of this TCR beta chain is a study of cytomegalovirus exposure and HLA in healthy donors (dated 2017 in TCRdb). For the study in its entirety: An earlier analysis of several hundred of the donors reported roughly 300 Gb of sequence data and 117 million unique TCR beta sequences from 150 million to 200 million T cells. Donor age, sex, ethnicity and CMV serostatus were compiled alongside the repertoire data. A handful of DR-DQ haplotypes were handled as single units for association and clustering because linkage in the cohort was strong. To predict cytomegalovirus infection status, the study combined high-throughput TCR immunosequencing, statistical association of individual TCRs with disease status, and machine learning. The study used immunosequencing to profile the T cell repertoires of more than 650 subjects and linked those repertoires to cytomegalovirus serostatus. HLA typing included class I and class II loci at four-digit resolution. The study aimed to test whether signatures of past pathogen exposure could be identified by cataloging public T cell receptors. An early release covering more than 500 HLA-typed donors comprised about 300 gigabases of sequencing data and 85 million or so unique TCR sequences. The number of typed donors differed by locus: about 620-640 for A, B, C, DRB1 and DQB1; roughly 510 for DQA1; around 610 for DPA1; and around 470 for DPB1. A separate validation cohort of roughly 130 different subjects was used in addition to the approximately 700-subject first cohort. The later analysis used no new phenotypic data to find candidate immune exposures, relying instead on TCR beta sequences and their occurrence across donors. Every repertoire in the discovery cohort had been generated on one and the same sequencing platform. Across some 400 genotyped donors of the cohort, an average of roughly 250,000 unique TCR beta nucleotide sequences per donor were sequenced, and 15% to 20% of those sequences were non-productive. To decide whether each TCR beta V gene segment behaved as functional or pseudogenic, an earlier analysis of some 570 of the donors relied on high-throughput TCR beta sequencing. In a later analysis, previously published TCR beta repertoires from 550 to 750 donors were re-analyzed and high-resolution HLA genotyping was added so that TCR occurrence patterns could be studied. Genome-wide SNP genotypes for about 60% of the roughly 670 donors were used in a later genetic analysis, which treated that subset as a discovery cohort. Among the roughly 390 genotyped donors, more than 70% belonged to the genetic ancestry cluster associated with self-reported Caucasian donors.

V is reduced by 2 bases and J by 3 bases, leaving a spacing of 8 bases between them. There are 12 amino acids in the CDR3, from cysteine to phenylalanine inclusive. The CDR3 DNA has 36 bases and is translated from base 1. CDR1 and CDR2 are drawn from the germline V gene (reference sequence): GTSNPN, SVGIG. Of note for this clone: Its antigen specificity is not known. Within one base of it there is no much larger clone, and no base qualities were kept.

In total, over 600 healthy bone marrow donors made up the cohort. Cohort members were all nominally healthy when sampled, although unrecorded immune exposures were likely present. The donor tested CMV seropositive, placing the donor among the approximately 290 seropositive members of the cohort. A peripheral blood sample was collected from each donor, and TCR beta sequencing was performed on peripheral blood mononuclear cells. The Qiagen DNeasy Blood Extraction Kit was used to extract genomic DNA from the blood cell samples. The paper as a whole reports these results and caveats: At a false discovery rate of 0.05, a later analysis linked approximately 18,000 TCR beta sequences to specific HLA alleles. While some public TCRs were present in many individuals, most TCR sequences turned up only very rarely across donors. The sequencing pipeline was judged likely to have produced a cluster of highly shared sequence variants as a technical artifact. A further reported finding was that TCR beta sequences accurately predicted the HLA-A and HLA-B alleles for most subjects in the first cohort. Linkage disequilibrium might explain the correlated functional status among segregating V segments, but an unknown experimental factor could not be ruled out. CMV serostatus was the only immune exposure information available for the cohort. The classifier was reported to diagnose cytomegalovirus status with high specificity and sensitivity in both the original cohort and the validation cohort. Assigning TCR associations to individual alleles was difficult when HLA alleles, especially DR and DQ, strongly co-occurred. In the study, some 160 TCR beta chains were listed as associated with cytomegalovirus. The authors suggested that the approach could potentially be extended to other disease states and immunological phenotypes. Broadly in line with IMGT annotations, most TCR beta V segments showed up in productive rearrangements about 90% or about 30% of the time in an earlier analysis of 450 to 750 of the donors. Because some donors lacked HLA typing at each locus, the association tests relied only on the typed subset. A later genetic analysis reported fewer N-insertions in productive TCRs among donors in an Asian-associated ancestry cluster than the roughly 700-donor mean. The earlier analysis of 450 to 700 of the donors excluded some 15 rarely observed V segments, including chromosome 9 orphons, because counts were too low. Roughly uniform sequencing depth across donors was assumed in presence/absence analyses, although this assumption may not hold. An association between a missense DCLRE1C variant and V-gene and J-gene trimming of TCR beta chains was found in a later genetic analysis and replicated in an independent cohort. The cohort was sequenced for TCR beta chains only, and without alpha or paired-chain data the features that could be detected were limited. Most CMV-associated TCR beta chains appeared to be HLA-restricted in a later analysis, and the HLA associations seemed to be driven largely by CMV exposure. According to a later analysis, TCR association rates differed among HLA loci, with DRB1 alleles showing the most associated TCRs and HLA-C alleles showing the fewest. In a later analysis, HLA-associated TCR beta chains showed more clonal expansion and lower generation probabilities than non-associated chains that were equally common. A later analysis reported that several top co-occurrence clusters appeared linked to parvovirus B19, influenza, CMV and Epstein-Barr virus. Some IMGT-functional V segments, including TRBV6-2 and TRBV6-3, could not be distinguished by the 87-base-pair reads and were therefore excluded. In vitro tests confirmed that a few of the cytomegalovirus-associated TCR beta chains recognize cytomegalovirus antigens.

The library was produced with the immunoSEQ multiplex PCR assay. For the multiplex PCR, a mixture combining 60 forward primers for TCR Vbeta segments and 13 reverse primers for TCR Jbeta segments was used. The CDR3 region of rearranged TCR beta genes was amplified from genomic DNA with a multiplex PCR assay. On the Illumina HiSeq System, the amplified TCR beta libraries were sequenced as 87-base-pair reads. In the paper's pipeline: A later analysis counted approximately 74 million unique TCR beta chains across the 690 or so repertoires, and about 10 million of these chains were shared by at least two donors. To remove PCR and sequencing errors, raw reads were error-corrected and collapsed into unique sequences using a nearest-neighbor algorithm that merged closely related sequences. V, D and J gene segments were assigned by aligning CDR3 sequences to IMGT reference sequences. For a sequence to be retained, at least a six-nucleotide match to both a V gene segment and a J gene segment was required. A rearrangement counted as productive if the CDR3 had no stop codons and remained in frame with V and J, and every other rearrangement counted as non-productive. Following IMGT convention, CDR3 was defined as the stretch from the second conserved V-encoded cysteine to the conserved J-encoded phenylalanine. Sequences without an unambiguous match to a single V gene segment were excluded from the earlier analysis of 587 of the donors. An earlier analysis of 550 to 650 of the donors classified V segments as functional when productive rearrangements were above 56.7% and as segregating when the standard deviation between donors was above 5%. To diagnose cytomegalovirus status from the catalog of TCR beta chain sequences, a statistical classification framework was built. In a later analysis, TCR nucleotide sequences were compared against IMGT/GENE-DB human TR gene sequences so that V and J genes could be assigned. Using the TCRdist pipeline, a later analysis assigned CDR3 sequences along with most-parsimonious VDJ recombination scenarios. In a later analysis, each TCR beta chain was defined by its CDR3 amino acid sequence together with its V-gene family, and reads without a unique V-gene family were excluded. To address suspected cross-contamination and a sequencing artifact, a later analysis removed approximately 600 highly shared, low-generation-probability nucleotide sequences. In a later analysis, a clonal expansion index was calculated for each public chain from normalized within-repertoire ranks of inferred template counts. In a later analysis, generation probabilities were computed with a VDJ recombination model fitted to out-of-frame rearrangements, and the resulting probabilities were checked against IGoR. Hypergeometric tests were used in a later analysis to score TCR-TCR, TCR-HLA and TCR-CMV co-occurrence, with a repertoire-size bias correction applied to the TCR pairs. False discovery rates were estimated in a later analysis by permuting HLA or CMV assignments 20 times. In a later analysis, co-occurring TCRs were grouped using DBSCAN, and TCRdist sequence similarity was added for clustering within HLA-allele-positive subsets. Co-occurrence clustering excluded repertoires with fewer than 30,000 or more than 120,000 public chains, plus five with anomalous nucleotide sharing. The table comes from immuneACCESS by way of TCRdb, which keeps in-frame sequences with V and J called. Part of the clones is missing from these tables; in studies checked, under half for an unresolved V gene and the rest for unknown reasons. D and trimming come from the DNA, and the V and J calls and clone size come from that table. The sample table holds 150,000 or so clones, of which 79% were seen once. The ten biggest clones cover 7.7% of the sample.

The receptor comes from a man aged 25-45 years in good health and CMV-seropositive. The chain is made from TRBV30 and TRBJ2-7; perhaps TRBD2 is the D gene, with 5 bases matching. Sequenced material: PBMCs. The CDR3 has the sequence CAWSWENYEQYF. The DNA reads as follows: TGTGCCTGGAGTTGGGAGAACTACGAGCAGTACTTC.